This T cell receptor beta chain is drawn from a study of cytomegalovirus exposure and HLA in healthy donors. Germline CDR1 reads PRHDT; CDR2 reads FYEKMQ (reference sequence). The V segment lost 5 bases and the J segment 6 bases; nucleotides outside the gene matches: 11. The CDR3 is 15 amino acids. The donors comprised healthy bone marrow donors. It was with 60 Vbeta and 13 Jbeta primers that the PCR ran. Sequenced by immunoSEQ multiplex PCR; TCRdb stores in-frame clones only, minus some. The sample yields 55,000 to 65,000 clones, 70% to 90% seen once. Sequencing was performed on PBMCs. The chain carries TRBV13 and TRBJ1-2, with 8 positions matching TRBD1. This clonotype was sampled from a man aged 25-45 years in good health and CMV-seropositive. The CDR3 sequence is CASSPRGQGAHGYTF. The CDR3 bases are TGTGCCAGCAGCCCTAGAGGGCAGGGGGCGCATGGCTACACCTTC.